Only a few counts were recorded for the clone carrying this TCR beta chain. This entry comes from a study of control samples from healthy donors and cancer patients. Some clones are missing from TCRdb's copy, which holds only in-frame ones; the method was immunoSEQ multiplex PCR. This sample has around 68,000 clones, with 75% to 85% found just once. This CDR3 is built from 13 residues. Germline-derived CDR1 and CDR2 are WSHSY and SAAADI. V was clipped by 6 bases and J by 2 bases, with 10 bases between them. Input material: blood. The chain combines TRBV10-2 with TRBJ1-1; D is possibly TRBD1 (5 bases). This clonotype was obtained from a man between 60 and 75 years old in good health. The CDR3 region is CASRAGINTEAFF. The CDR3 DNA follows: TGCGCCAGCAGGGCAGGGATAAACACTGAAGCTTTCTTT.